The source of this T cell receptor beta chain is a study of cytomegalovirus exposure and HLA in healthy donors. Study-wide findings and caveats: It was about 150 TCR beta chains that were listed as cytomegalovirus-associated. After further analysis at a later stage, 16,951 TCR beta sequences were associated with HLA alleles at 0.05 false discovery rate.

V lost 0 bases and J 0 bases, leaving 15 bases between the germline ends. The germline V gene encodes CDR1 KGHSH and CDR2 LQKENI. This CDR3 contains 18 residues. The PCR employed 60 Vbeta primers together with 13 Jbeta primers. Here immunoSEQ multiplex PCR was the method, and the copy in TCRdb shows in-frame clones only, minus some. Counted here are about 150,000 clones, roughly four fifths occurring once; the ten biggest clones make up approximately 2%. A note on this clone: Its cognate antigen is unknown.

These donors, healthy bone marrow donors, were studied. The source material was PBMCs. V usage is TRBV18 and J usage is TRBJ2-1; perhaps TRBD2 as D (5 bases). This clonotype was sampled from a man between 25 and 39 years old in good health and CMV-seronegative. Written as DNA, the CDR3 is TGTGCCAGCTCACCACCCAAGATTCCCGGGGTCTCCTACAATGAGCAGTTCTTC. This translates into CASSPPKIPGVSYNEQFF. The full variable domain, completed using reference TRBV18 and TRBJ2-1, is NAGVMQNPRHLVRRRGQEARLRCSPMKGHSHVYWYRQLPEEGLKFMVYLQKENIIDESGMPKERFSAEFPKEGPSILRIQQVVRGDSAAYFCASSPPKIPGVSYNEQFFGPGTRLTVL.